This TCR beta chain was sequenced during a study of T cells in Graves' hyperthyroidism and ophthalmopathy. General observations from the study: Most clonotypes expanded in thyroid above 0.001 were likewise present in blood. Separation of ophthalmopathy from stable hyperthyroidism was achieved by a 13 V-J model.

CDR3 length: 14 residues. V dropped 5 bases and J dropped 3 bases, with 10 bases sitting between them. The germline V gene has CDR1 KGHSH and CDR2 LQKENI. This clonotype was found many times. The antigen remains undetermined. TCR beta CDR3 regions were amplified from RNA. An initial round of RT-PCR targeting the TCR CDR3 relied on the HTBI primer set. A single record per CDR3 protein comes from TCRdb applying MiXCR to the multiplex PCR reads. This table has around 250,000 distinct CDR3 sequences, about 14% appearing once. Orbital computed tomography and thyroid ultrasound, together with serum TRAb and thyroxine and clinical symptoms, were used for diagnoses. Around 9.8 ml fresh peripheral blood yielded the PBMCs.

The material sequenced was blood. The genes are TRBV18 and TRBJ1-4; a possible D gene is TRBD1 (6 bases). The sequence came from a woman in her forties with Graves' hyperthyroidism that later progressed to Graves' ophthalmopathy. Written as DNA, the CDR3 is TGTGCCAGCTCAAAGACAGGACCTAATGAAAAACTGTTTTTT. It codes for CASSKTGPNEKLFF.